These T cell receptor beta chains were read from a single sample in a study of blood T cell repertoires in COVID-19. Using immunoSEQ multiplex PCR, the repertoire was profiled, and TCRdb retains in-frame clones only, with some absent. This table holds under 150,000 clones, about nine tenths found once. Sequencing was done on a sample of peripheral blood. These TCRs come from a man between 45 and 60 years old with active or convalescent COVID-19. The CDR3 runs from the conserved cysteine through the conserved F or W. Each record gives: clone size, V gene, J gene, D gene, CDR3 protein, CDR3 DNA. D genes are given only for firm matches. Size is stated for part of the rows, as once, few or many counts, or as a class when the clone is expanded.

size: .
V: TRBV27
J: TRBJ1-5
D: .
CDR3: CASSPKGQGQVFSNQPQHF
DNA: TGTGCCAGCAGTCCCAAGGGCCAGGGGCAGGTGTTCAGCAATCAGCCCCAGCATTTT

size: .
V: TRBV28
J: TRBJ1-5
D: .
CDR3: CASSSEQGSNQPQHF
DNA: TGTGCCAGCAGTTCCGAACAGGGTAGCAATCAGCCCCAGCATTTT

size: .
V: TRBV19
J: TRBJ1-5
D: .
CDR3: CASSILNQPQHF
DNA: TGTGCCAGTAGTATCCTAAATCAGCCCCAGCATTTT

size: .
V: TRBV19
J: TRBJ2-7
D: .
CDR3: CASRVSLATHEQYF
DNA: TGTGCCAGTAGAGTATCGCTAGCGACCCACGAGCAGTACTTC

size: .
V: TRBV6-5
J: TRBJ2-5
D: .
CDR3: CASSLSAARETQYF
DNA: TGTGCCAGCAGTTTAAGCGCCGCCCGGGAGACCCAGTACTTC

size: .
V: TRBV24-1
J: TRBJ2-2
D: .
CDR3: CATTGQPTGELFF
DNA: TGTGCCACCACGGGACAACCTACCGGGGAGCTGTTTTTT

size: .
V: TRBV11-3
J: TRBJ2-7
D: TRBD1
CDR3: CASSVGQGNSYEQYF
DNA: TGTGCCAGCAGCGTGGGACAGGGAAATTCCTACGAGCAGTACTTC

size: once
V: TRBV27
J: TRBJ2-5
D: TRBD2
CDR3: CASSLFSGRMVEGQETQYF
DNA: TGTGCCAGCAGTTTATTTAGCGGGAGGATGGTAGAAGGCCAAGAGACCCAGTACTTC

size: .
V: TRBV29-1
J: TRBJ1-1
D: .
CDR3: CSARHPRRNTEAFF
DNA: TGCAGCGCTCGGCATCCCCGGAGGAACACTGAAGCTTTCTTT

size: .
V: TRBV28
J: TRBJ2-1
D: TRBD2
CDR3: CASSLIWVAGENNEQFF
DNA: TGTGCCAGCAGTTTAATCTGGGTAGCGGGAGAGAACAATGAGCAGTTCTTC

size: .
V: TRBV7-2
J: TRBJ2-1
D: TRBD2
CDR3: CASSLGLAGMGEQFF
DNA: TGTGCCAGCAGCTTGGGACTAGCGGGAATGGGTGAGCAGTTCTTC

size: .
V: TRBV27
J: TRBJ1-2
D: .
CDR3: CASRISGTNYGYTF
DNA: TGTGCCAGCAGAATATCCGGGACAAACTATGGCTACACCTTC

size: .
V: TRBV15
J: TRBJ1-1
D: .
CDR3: CATSRPGGRYGTEAFF
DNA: TGTGCCACCAGCCGCCCAGGAGGCCGGTATGGCACTGAAGCTTTCTTT

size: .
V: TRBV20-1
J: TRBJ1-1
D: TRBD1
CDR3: CRVYRGTEAFF
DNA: TGCAGGGTCTACAGGGGGACTGAAGCTTTCTTT

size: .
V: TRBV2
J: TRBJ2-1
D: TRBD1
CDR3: CASSTTGYEQFF
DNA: TGTGCCAGCAGTACGACAGGGTATGAGCAGTTCTTC

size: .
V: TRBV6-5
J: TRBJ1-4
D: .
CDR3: CASSYTAGEKLFF
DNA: TGTGCCAGCAGCTACACGGCGGGGGAAAAACTGTTTTTT

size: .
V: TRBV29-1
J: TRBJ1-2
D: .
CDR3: CSVEEARYGYTF
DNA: TGCAGCGTTGAAGAAGCTAGGTATGGCTACACCTTC

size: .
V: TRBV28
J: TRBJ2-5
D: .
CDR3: CASSPDYETQYF
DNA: TGTGCCAGCAGTCCGGACTACGAGACCCAGTACTTC

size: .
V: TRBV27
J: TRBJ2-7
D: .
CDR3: CASSSPGLPYEQYF
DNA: TGTGCCAGCAGTTCCCCGGGACTTCCCTACGAGCAGTACTTC

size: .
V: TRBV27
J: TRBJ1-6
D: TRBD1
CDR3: CASRPGQQNSPLHF
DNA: TGTGCCAGCAGGCCGGGACAGCAGAATTCACCCCTCCACTTT

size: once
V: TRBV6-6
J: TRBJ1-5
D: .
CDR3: CASSPLYRVSNQPQHF
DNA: TGTGCCAGCAGTCCCCTTTACAGGGTGAGCAATCAGCCCCAGCATTTT

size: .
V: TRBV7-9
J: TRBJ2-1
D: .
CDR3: CASSSLPGAYNEQFF
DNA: TGTGCCAGCAGCTCCCTCCCGGGAGCCTACAATGAGCAGTTCTTC

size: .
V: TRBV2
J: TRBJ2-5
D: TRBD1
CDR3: CASSSQGARQETQYF
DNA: TGTGCCAGCAGTTCCCAGGGGGCACGCCAAGAGACCCAGTACTTC

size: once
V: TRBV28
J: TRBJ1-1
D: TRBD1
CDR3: CASSLGTGNTEAFF
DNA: TGTGCCAGCAGTTTGGGGACAGGTAACACTGAAGCTTTCTTT

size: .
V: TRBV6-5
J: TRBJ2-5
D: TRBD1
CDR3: CASSRTGEETQYF
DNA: TGTGCCAGCAGCAGGACAGGGGAAGAGACCCAGTACTTC

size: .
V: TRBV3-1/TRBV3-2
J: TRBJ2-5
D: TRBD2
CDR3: CASSRLAAQETQYF
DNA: TGTGCCAGCAGTCGACTAGCGGCACAAGAGACCCAGTACTTC

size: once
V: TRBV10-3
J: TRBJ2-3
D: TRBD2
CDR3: CAISESSGRAGDTQYF
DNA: TGTGCCATCAGTGAGTCAAGCGGGAGGGCCGGAGATACGCAGTATTTT

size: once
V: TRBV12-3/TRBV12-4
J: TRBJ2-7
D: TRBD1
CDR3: CATSQGVDEQYF
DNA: TGTGCCACTTCACAGGGGGTCGACGAGCAGTACTTC

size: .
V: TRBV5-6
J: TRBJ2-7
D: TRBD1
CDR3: CASSAGQGFFTPYEQYF
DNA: TGTGCCAGCAGCGCGGGACAGGGATTTTTTACTCCGTACGAGCAGTACTTC

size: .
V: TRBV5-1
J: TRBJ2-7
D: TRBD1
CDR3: CASSWTGGSYEQYF
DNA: TGCGCCAGCAGCTGGACAGGGGGCAGTTACGAGCAGTACTTC

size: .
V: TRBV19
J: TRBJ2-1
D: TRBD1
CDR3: CASSGGRQGGYNEQFF
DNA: TGTGCCAGTAGTGGAGGTCGACAGGGGGGCTACAATGAGCAGTTCTTC